This T cell receptor (beta chain) was profiled in a study of blood T cell repertoires in COVID-19. Whole-study context: T cells, B-cell-depleted T cells, or PBMCs supplied cDNA or gDNA.

The CDR3 extends over 15 amino acids. Germline CDR1 reads SEHNR; CDR2 reads FQNEAQ (reference sequence). Trimming took 2 bases from V and 1 from J, leaving 10 bases between them. Per the study methods: It was from reference gene primer amplification that nucleated cell counts were estimated. TCRdb keeps only in-frame clones here, not all; method: immunoSEQ multiplex PCR. V and J calls and clone size are given by that table; D and trimming were obtained from the DNA. Of about 480,000 clones detected, around 85% appear once; the ten largest clones hold around 8%. The sample comprised PBMCs or T cells enriched from blood (not recorded which). The source of this sequence is a woman aged 60-70 years who had recovered from COVID-19. This chain uses TRBV7-9 with TRBJ2-3; the D gene is possibly TRBD2 (5 bases). The CDR3 DNA sequence: TGTGCCAGCAGCTTACGAGGGCTGGGCACAGATACGCAGTATTTT. This translates into CASSLRGLGTDTQYF.